This entry is about one T cell receptor (beta chain). V was shortened by 0 bases and J by 4 bases, with 18 bases between the two germline ends. CDR3 length: 17 residues. The germline gives CDR1 LGHNA, CDR2 YSLEER. The data derive from a study of blood T cell repertoires in COVID-19. In the study overall: Donors in the United States, Italy and Spain gave samples during acute or convalescent COVID-19.

Source study methods: Reference gene primer amplification yielded estimated nucleated cell counts. Generated by immunoSEQ multiplex PCR, the TCRdb table keeps only in-frame clones and is missing some. The V and J calls and clone size come from that table; D and trimming were worked out from the DNA. The sample lists around 190,000 clones; around 89% were seen once. The chain has TRBV4-3 and TRBJ1-2; D uncertain. The clonotype was recovered from a man aged 18 to 30 who had recovered from COVID-19. The sample comprised peripheral blood. The CDR3 DNA reads TGCGCCAGCAGCCAAGATCATATGGGCAGTTTCTTCTATGGCTACACCTTC. It yields the protein CASSQDHMGSFFYGYTF.